A selection of T cell receptor beta chains follows, all from one sample in a study of blood T cell repertoires in COVID-19. Produced via immunoSEQ multiplex PCR; TCRdb's table is partial and in-frame only. The table has roughly 160,000 clones, approximately 85% seen once. The sample was peripheral blood. These receptors all stem from a woman aged 55 to 70 with COVID-19, enrolled during active disease. Both conserved end residues are part of each CDR3.

J gene: TRBJ2-5
V gene: TRBV24-1
CDR3 protein: CATSDLQAGDMETQYF

J gene: TRBJ2-5
V gene: TRBV7-2
CDR3 protein: CASSSGQGGQTQYF

J gene: TRBJ2-1
V gene: TRBV28
CDR3 protein: CASSLPQRVIYNEQFF

J gene: TRBJ1-5
V gene: TRBV6-2/TRBV6-3
CDR3 protein: CASSYVAYSNQPQHF

J gene: TRBJ1-1
V gene: TRBV28
CDR3 protein: CASSPPRQGITEAFF

J gene: TRBJ1-6
V gene: TRBV30
CDR3 protein: CAWSPPWSSYNSPLHF

J gene: TRBJ1-4
V gene: TRBV9
CDR3 protein: CASSVDGTNGEKLFF

J gene: TRBJ2-1
V gene: TRBV12-5
CDR3 protein: CASGLVLAIAGVPTGEQFF

J gene: TRBJ2-1
V gene: TRBV11-3
CDR3 protein: CASSLVGGVRLNEQFF

J gene: TRBJ2-3
V gene: TRBV5-1
CDR3 protein: CASSGGFRTSGSRDTQYF

J gene: TRBJ1-6
V gene: TRBV2
CDR3 protein: CASSEGVGQGDNNSPLHF

J gene: TRBJ1-2
V gene: TRBV5-1
CDR3 protein: CASSLVGSPDGYTF

J gene: TRBJ2-5
V gene: TRBV9
CDR3 protein: CASSPGTQETQYF

J gene: TRBJ1-1
V gene: TRBV5-1
CDR3 protein: CASRLEGRRNTEAFF

J gene: TRBJ2-2
V gene: TRBV6-2/TRBV6-3
CDR3 protein: CASSYAGRRSGELFF

J gene: TRBJ1-6
V gene: TRBV7-8
CDR3 protein: CASSTEAWNNSPLHF

J gene: TRBJ2-7
V gene: TRBV3-1/TRBV3-2
CDR3 protein: CASSQGPLYEQYF

J gene: TRBJ2-7
V gene: TRBV6-6
CDR3 protein: CASSLTGTGPYEQYF

J gene: TRBJ2-1
V gene: TRBV15
CDR3 protein: CATSREQGLRDEQFF

J gene: TRBJ1-1
V gene: TRBV29-1
CDR3 protein: CSVARDMNAEAFF

J gene: TRBJ2-7
V gene: TRBV29-1
CDR3 protein: CSVVSLSKYEQYF

J gene: TRBJ1-2
V gene: TRBV19
CDR3 protein: CASSPPGLSYGYTF